This T cell receptor (beta chain) was captured in a study of shared clonotypes between healthy human individuals. The CDR3 extends over 15 amino acids. V lost 5 bases, J lost 3 bases, and 17 bases lay in between. The V gene's germline CDR1 is MNHEY and CDR2 SMNVEV (reference sequence). Replicate sorted-subset PCRs were loaded with around 210 ng DNA, 31,000 or so T cell genomes. Profiling relied on immunoSEQ multiplex PCR, and the TCRdb table lists in-frame clones only, not all of them. In the table there are over a million clones, around 74% of which are singletons. What was sequenced was memory CD4+ T cells sorted from blood. Subset meaning: CD45RA-negative fraction. This sequence originates from a man aged 18 to 30 in good health. The V gene is TRBV27, the J gene TRBJ2-7; possibly TRBD1 for D (5 bases). The CDR3 loop reads CASSPLAGFNYEQYF. DNA of the CDR3: TGTGCCAGCAGTCCTCTCGCAGGGTTCAACTACGAGCAGTACTTC.